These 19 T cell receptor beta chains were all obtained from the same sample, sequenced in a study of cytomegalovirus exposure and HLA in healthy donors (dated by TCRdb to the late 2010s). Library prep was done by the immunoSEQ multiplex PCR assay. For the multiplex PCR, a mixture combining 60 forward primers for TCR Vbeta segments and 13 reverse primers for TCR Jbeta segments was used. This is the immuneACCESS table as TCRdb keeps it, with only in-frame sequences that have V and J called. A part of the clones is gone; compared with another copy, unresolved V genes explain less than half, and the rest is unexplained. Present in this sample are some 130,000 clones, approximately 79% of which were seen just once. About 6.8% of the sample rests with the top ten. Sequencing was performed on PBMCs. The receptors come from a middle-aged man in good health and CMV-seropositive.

The CDR3 spells CASSLNPGGGRGGYSNQPQHF. In DNA form, the CDR3 reads TGTGCCAGCAGCCTAAACCCGGGGGGAGGTCGAGGAGGTTATAGCAATCAGCCCCAGCATTTT. This chain uses TRBV7-6 with TRBJ1-5, with D maybe TRBD1 (5 bases). The V end was cut by 5 bases, the J end by 0 bases, with 29 bases between. Germline V gene sequence: CDR1 SGHVS, CDR2 FNYEAQ. CDR3 length: 21 amino acids.

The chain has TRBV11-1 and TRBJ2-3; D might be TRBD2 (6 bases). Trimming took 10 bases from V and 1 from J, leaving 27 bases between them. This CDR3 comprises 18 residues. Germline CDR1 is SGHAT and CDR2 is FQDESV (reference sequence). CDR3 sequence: CATMEGQIEGPRTDTQYF. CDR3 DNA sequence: TGTGCCACCATGGAGGGCCAGATTGAGGGACCACGCACAGATACGCAGTATTTT.

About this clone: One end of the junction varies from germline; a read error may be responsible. CDR3 amino acids: CSSSLLAGVPGEQYF. The CDR3 nucleotides are TGTTCCAGCAGCCTTCTAGCGGGGGTTCCAGGGGAGCAGTACTTC. The rearrangement uses TRBV7-9 and TRBJ2-7; 10 nucleotides line up with TRBD2. Germline V gene lookup returns CDR1 SEHNR and CDR2 FQNEAQ (reference sequence). This CDR3 is built from 15 residues. The whole variable domain, filled in from reference TRBV7-9 and TRBJ2-7, reads DTGVSQNPRHKITKRGQNVTFRCDPISEHNRLYWYRQTLGQGPEFLTYFQNEAQLEKSRLLSDRFSAERPKGSFSTLEIQRTEQGDSAMYLCSSSLLAGVPGEQYFGPGTRLTVT.

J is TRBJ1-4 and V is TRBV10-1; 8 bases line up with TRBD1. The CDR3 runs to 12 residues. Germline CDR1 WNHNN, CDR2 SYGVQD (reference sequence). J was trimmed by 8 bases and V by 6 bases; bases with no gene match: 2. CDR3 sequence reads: CASRDREEKLFF. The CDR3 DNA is TGCGCCAGCAGGGACAGGGAAGAAAAACTGTTTTTT.

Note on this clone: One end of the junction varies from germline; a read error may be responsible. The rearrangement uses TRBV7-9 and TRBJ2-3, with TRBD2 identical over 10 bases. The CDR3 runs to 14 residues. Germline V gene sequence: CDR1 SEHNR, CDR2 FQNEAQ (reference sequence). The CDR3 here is CSSTSGLATDTQYF. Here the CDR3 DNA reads TGTTCCAGCACCTCGGGACTAGCGACAGATACGCAGTATTTT. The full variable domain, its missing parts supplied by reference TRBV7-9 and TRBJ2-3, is DTGVSQNPRHKITKRGQNVTFRCDPISEHNRLYWYRQTLGQGPEFLTYFQNEAQLEKSRLLSDRFSAERPKGSFSTLEIQRTEQGDSAMYLCSSTSGLATDTQYFGPGTRLTVL.

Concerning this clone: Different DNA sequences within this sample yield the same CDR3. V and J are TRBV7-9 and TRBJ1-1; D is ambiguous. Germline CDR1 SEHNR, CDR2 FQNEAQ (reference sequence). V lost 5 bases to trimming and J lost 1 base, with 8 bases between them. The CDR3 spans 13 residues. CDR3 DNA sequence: TGTGCCAGCAGCCTATCAGGGAACACTGAAGCTTTCTTT. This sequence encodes CASSLSGNTEAFF.

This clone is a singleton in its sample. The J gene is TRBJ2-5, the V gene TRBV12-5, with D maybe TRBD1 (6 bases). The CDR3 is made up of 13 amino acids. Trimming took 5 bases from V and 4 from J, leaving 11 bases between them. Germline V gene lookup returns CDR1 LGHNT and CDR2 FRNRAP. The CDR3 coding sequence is TGTGCTAGTGGTCGGGACACCTCAGAGACCCAGTACTTC. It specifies CASGRDTSETQYF.

The CDR3 sequence is CASSLDKTSSAWKDEQFF. The CDR3, as DNA: TGTGCCAGCAGCTTAGACAAGACTAGCTCCGCCTGGAAGGATGAGCAGTTCTTC. V is TRBV11-2 and J is TRBJ2-1; 7 nucleotides agree with TRBD2. The length of the CDR3 is 18 residues. Trimming at V came to 0 bases and at J to 8 bases, leaving 16 bases not matched to a gene. Germline assignment: CDR1 SGHAT and CDR2 FQNNGV.

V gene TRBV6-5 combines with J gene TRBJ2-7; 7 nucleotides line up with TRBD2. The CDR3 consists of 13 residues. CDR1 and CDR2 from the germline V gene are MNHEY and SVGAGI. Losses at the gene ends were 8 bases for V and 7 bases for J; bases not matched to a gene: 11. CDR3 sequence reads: CASGTTSRWEQYF. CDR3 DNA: TGTGCCAGCGGGACGACTAGCCGCTGGGAGCAGTACTTC.

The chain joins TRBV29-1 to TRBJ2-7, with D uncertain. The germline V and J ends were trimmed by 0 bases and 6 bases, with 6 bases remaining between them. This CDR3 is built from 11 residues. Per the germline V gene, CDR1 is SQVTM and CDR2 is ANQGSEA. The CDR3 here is CSVEELFEQYF. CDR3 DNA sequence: TGCAGCGTTGAAGAGTTATTCGAGCAGTACTTC.

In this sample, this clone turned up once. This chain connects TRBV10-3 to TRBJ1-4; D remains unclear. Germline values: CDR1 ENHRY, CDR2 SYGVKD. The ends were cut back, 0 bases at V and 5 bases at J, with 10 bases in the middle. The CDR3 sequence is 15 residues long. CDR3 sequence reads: CAISESRRENEKLFF. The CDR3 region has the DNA TGTGCCATCAGTGAGTCCCGCCGTGAGAATGAAAAACTGTTTTTT.

The CDR3 DNA follows: TGTGCCAGCAGCGCCCGACAGGTCGGATCACCCCTCCACTTT. Its translation: CASSARQVGSPLHF. This chain joins TRBV9 and TRBJ1-6; D possibly corresponds to TRBD1 (6 bases). The V and J ends lost 3 bases and 10 bases respectively, with 14 bases between them. CDR1 SGDLS and CDR2 YYNGEE come from the germline V gene. The CDR3 runs 14 residues.

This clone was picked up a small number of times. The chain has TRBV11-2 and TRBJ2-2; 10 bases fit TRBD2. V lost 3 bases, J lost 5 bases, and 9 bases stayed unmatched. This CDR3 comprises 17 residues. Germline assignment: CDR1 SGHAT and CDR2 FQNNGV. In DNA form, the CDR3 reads TGTGCCAGCAGCTTCTGGACTAGCGGCCGGGGGACCGGGGAGCTGTTTTTT. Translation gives CASSFWTSGRGTGELFF.

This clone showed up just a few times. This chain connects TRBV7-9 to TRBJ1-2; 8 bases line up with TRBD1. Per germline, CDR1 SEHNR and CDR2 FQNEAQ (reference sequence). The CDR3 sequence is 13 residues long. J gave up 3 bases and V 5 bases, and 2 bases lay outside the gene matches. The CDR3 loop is CASSQTGDYGYTF. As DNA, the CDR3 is TGTGCCAGCAGCCAGACAGGGGACTATGGCTACACCTTC. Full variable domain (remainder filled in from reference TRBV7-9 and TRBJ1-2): DTGVSQNPRHKITKRGQNVTFRCDPISEHNRLYWYRQTLGQGPEFLTYFQNEAQLEKSRLLSDRFSAERPKGSFSTLEIQRTEQGDSAMYLCASSQTGDYGYTFGSGTRLTVV.

This CDR3 reads CALSSGKGADTQYF. For the CDR3, the DNA is TGTGCCTTATCTAGCGGGAAGGGCGCAGATACGCAGTATTTT. The V gene is TRBV30, the J gene TRBJ2-3; 9 bases match TRBD2. The CDR3 runs 14 residues. The germline V gene has CDR1 GTSNPN and CDR2 SVGIG (reference sequence). After removal of 7 bases from V and 4 bases from J, the junction contained 9 bases not matched to a gene.

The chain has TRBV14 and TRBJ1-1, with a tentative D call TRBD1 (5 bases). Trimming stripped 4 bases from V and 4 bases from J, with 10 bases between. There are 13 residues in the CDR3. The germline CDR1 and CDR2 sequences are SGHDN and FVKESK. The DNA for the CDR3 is TGTGCCAGCAGCCGGCAGGGTGGCACTGAAGCTTTCTTT. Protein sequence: CASSRQGGTEAFF.

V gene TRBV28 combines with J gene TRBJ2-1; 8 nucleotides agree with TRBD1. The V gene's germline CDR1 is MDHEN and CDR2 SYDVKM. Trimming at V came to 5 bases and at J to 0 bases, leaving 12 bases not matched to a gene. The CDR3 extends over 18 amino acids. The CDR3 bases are TGTGCCAGCAGTCTCGACAGGGGCAGAGGGAGCTCCTACAATGAGCAGTTCTTC. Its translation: CASSLDRGRGSSYNEQFF.

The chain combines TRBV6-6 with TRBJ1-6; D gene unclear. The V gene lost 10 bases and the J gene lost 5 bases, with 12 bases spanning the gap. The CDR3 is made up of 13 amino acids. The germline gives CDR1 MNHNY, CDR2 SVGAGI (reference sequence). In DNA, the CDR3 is TGTGCCATCGCCGCGGAGAATAATTCACCCCTCCACTTT. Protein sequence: CAIAAENNSPLHF.

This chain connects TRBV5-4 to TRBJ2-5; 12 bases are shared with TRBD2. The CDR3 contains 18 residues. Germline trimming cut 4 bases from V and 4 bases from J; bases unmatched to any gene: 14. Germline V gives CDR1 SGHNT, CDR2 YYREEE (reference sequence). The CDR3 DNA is TGTGCCAGCAGCCCCAATATAAGGACTAGCGGGATGGGAGAGACCCAGTACTTC. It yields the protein CASSPNIRTSGMGETQYF.